The text below deals with one T cell receptor beta chain. Its antigen is unidentified. Amplification of TCR beta CDR3 regions used RNA as the template. RT-PCR in the first round (using the HTBI primer set) targeted the TCR CDR3. TCRdb reprocessed the multiplex PCR reads via MiXCR and lists one record per CDR3 protein. The table lists hundreds of thousands of distinct CDR3 sequences, around 20% of them singletons. This sample stems from a study of T cells in Graves' hyperthyroidism and ophthalmopathy. Germline-derived CDR1 and CDR2 are LNHDA and SQIVND (reference sequence). Trimming took 11 bases from V and 3 from J, leaving 18 bases between them. This CDR3 contains 14 residues. The blood sample predates any ophthalmopathy symptoms, coming from first hyperthyroidism diagnosis. The study, taken as a whole, reports: Ophthalmopathy could be told apart from stable hyperthyroidism with a 13 V-J model. In blood, most of the thyroid clonotypes expanded above 0.001 were also present.

V usage is TRBV19 and J usage is TRBJ2-3, with D perhaps TRBD1 or TRBD2 (5 bases each). Sequenced sample: blood. This clonotype originated in a woman aged 45-65 years with Graves' hyperthyroidism that later progressed to Graves' ophthalmopathy. The CDR3 nucleotides are TGTGCCTCCTCAGAGGGGAAAGGGACAGATACGCAGTATTTT. Its translation is CASSEGKGTDTQYF.